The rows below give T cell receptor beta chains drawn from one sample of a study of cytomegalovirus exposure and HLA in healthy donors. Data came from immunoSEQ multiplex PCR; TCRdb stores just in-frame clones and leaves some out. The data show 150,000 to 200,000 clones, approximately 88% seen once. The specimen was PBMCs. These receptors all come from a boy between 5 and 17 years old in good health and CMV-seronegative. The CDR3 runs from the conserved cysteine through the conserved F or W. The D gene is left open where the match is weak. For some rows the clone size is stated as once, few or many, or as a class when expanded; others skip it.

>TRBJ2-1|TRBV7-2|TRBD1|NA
CASSLLGGGTNEQFF
TGTGCCAGCAGCTTATTAGGGGGCGGAACGAATGAGCAGTTCTTC
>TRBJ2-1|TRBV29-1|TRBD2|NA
CSVLGLAGDSYNEQFF
TGCAGCGTTTTGGGACTAGCGGGGGACTCCTACAATGAGCAGTTCTTC
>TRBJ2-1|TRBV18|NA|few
CASSATPRGANEQFF
TGTGCCAGCTCCGCCACCCCCCGAGGAGCCAATGAGCAGTTCTTC
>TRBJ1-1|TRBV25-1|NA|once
CASSLGHGGTEAFF
TGTGCCAGCAGTCTAGGACACGGGGGAACTGAAGCTTTCTTT
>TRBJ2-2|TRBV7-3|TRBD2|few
CATGAGGNTGELFF
TGTGCCACTGGTGCGGGGGGGAACACCGGGGAGCTGTTTTTT
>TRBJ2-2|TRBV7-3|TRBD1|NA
CASSRQGGPSGELFF
TGTGCCAGCAGCCGACAGGGGGGACCGTCCGGGGAGCTGTTTTTT
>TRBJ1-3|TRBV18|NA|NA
CASSPVTGQALGNTIYF
TGTGCCAGCTCACCGGTCACAGGACAAGCGTTGGGAAACACCATATATTTT
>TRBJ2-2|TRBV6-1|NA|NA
CASSAGLANTGELFF
TGTGCCAGCAGTGCCGGGTTGGCAAACACCGGGGAGCTGTTTTTT
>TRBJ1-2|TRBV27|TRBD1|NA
CASSRQGKGSDYGYTF
TGTGCCAGCAGTCGACAGGGGAAAGGTAGTGACTATGGCTACACCTTC
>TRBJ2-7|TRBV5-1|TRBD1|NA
CASSLDGQGAFYEQYF
TGCGCCAGCAGCTTAGATGGACAGGGGGCGTTCTACGAGCAGTACTTC
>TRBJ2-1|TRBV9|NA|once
CASSVGRVPYNEQFF
TGTGCCAGCAGCGTAGGTCGGGTACCCTACAATGAGCAGTTCTTC
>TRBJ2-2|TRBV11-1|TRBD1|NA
CASSILTGGFNTGELFF
TGTGCCAGCAGCATTCTGACAGGGGGCTTTAACACCGGGGAGCTGTTTTTT
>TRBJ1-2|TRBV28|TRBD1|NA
CASSGDRIYGYTF
TGTGCCAGCAGCGGGGACAGGATTTATGGCTACACCTTC
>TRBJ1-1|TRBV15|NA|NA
CATSLDLHMNTEAFF
TGTGCCACCAGTTTGGACTTACATATGAACACTGAAGCTTTCTTT
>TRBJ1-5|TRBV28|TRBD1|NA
CASLRGTYSNQPQHF
TGTGCCAGCCTCAGGGGGACTTATAGCAATCAGCCCCAGCATTTT
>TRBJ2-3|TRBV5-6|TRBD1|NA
CASSPRQGRADTQYF
TGTGCCAGCAGCCCTAGACAGGGACGGGCAGATACGCAGTATTTT
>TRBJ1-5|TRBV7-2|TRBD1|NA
CASSPAGTDNQPQHF
TGTGCCAGCAGCCCAGCCGGGACAGATAATCAGCCCCAGCATTTT
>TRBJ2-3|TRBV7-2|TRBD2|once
CASSLGGLASSDTQYF
TGTGCCAGCAGCTTAGGCGGACTAGCGTCGTCAGATACGCAGTATTTT
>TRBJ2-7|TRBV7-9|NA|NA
CASSLAQGHEQYF
TGTGCCAGCAGCTTAGCACAGGGCCACGAGCAGTACTTC
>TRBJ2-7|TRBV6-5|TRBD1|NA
CASTPDRGSDEQYF
TGTGCCAGCACCCCCGACAGGGGTTCGGACGAGCAGTACTTC
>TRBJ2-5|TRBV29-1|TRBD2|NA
CSVGLLAGVQETQYF
TGCAGCGTTGGGTTGCTAGCGGGGGTCCAAGAGACCCAGTACTTC
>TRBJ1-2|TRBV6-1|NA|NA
CASSDRGRGYTF
TGTGCCAGCAGTGACAGGGGAAGGGGCTACACCTTC
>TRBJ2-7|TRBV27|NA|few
CASSRTAYEQYF
TGTGCCAGCAGCCGGACAGCTTACGAGCAGTACTTC
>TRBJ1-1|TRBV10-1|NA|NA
CIRGRVGAFF
TGCATCCGAGGGAGGGTTGGAGCTTTCTTT
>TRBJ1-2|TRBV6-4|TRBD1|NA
CASSDKETGSGYTF
TGTGCCAGCAGTGACAAGGAGACAGGGAGTGGCTACACCTTC
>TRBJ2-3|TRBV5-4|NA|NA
CASSLDRSTDTQYF
TGTGCCAGCAGCCTCGACAGGAGCACAGATACGCAGTATTTT
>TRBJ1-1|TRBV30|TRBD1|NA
CAWGDSLNTEAFF
TGTGCCTGGGGGGACAGTCTGAACACTGAAGCTTTCTTT
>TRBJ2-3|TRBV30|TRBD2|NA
CASAHTSGTDTQYF
TGTGCCTCCGCTCATACTAGCGGCACAGATACGCAGTATTTT
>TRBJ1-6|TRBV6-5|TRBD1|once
CASQGTGGSPLHF
TGTGCCAGCCAGGGGACAGGGGGTTCACCCCTCCACTTT
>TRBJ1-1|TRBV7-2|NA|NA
CASSWLIWAPEAFF
TGTGCCAGCAGCTGGCTCATCTGGGCCCCTGAAGCTTTCTTT
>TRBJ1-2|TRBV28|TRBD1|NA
CASREGTGYSGGYTF
TGTGCCAGCAGGGAAGGGACAGGTTATTCCGGTGGCTACACCTTC
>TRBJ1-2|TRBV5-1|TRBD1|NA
CASSGQGIGGYTF
TGCGCCAGCAGCGGACAGGGAATTGGTGGCTACACCTTC
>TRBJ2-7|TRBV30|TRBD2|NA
CAWTGGTGTSGVHEQYF
TGTGCCTGGACCGGGGGGACCGGGACTAGCGGGGTCCACGAGCAGTACTTC
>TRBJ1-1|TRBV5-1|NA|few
CASSLGTRMNTEAFF
TGCGCCAGCAGCCTTGGGACAAGAATGAACACTGAAGCTTTCTTT
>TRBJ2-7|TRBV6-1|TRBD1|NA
CASSPTGGLGEQYF
TGTGCCAGCAGCCCGACAGGGGGCTTAGGCGAGCAGTACTTC
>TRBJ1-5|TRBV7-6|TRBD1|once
CASSQGQGLGQPQHF
TGTGCCAGCAGCCAGGGACAGGGCTTAGGTCAGCCCCAGCATTTT
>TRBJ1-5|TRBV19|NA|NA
CASSIGNRHSNQPQHF
TGTGCCAGTAGTATAGGGAACAGGCATAGCAATCAGCCCCAGCATTTT
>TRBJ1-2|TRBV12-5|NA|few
CASGRAGQERTVGGYTF
TGTGCTAGTGGCCGAGCAGGACAAGAGCGAACAGTGGGAGGCTACACCTTC
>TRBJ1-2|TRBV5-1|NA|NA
CASSLAVSDGGYGYTF
TGCGCCAGCAGCTTGGCTGTCTCAGACGGGGGTTATGGCTACACCTTC
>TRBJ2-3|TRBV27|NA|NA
CASSLYRGTDTQYF
TGTGCCAGCAGTTTATATCGGGGGACAGATACGCAGTATTTT
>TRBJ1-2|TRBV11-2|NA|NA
CASSLPNRVYGYTF
TGTGCCAGCAGCTTACCGAACAGGGTCTATGGCTACACCTTC
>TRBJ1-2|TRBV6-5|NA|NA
CASSYTGQYGYTF
TGTGCCAGCAGTTACACTGGACAGTATGGCTACACCTTC
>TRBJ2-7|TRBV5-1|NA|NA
CASSAKELRGSTGEQYF
TGCGCCAGCAGCGCCAAAGAGCTAAGGGGAAGTACGGGCGAGCAGTACTTC
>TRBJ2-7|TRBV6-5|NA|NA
CASSLLYEQYF
TGTGCCAGCAGCCTCCTCTACGAGCAGTACTTC
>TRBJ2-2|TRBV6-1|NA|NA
CASRVRVVIAGELFF
TGTGCCAGCAGGGTCAGGGTCGTAATAGCCGGGGAGCTGTTTTTT
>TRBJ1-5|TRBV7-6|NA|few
CASSPGGAGNQPQHF
TGTGCCAGCAGCCCGGGGGGGGCAGGAAATCAGCCCCAGCATTTT
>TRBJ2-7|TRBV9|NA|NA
CASSVEWTSYEQYF
TGTGCCAGCAGCGTAGAGTGGACTTCCTACGAGCAGTACTTC